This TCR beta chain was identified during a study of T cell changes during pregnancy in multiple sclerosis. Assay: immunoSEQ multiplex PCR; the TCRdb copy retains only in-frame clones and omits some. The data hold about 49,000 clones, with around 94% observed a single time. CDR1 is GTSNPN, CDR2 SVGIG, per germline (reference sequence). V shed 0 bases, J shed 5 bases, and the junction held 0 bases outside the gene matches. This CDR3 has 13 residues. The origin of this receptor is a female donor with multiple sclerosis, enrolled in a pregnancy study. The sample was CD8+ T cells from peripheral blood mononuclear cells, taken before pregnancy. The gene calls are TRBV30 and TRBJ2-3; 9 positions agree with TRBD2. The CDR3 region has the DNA TGTGCCTGGAGTGTACTAGCGGGAGATACGCAGTATTTT. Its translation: CAWSVLAGDTQYF.